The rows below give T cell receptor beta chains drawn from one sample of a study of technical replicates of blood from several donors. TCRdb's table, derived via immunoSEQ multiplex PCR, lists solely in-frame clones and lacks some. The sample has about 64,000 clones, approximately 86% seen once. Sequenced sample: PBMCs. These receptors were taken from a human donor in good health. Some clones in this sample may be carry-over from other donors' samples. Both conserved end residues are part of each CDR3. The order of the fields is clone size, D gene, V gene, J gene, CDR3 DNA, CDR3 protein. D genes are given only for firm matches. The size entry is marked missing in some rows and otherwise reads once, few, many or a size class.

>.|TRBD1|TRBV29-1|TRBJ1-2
TGCAGCGTTGCGGAACAGGGGGCGCGGTATGGCTACACCTTC
CSVAEQGARYGYTF
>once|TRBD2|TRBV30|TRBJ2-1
TGTGCCTGGAGTACCGGACTAGCGGGGCATGAGCAGTTCTTC
CAWSTGLAGHEQFF
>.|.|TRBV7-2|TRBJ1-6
TGTGCCAGCAGCGCACACCCAACGACAGGTACGAGTTCACCCCTCCACTTT
CASSAHPTTGTSSPLHF
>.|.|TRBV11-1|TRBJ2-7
TGTGCCAGCAGCTTAGTTGCGATCTCCTACGAGCAGTACTTC
CASSLVAISYEQYF
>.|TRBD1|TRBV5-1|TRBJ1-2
TGCGCCAGCAGCTCCGACAGGGCTAACTATGGCTACACCTTC
CASSSDRANYGYTF
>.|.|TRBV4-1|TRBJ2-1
TGCGCCAGCAGCCAAGACCCCCTGACTAGGGGTGGGTTCTTC
CASSQDPLTRGGFF
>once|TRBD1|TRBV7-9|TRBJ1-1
TGTGCCAGCAGCCCCCCCGGACAGGCCGAAGCTTTCTTT
CASSPPGQAEAFF
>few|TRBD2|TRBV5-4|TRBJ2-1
TGTGCCAGCTCCAGGGGACTAGCGCCAGGGGATGAGCAGTTCTTC
CASSRGLAPGDEQFF
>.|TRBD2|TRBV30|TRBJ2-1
TGTGCCTGGAGCGGGCTAGCGGGAGGAATTTACAATGAGCAGTTCTTC
CAWSGLAGGIYNEQFF
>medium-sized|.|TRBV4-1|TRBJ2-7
TGCGCCAGCAGCCCGAGCACCGGGTTCTACGAGCAGTACTTC
CASSPSTGFYEQYF
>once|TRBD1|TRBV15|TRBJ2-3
TGTGCCACCCAGGACAGGGACACAGATACGCAGTATTTT
CATQDRDTDTQYF
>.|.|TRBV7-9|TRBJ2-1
TGTGCCAGCAGCTTACAGGGGATACACAATGAGCAGTTCTTC
CASSLQGIHNEQFF
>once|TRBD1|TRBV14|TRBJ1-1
TGTGCCAGCAGCCGACAGGGGAACACTGAAGCTTTCTTT
CASSRQGNTEAFF
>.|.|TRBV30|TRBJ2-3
TGTGCCTGGGAGACTAGCACAGATACGCAGTATTTT
CAWETSTDTQYF
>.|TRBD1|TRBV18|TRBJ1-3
TGTGCCAGCTCACCGGACAGGGGCTCTGGAAACACCATATATTTT
CASSPDRGSGNTIYF
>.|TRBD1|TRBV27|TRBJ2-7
TGTGCCAGCAGTCCCCGGACAGGGGGCCCCTACGAGCAGTACTTC
CASSPRTGGPYEQYF
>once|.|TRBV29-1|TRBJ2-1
TGCAGCGTAACCCGTAGCGGTTACAATGAGCAGTTCTTC
CSVTRSGYNEQFF
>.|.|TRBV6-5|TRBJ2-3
TGTGCCATCAAACCGGAGGGCCGGACAGATACGCAGTATTTT
CAIKPEGRTDTQYF
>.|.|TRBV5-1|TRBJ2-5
TGCGCCAGCAGCTTGGCCGTCGGGAATCCAGAGACCCAGTACTTC
CASSLAVGNPETQYF
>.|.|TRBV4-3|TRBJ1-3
TGCGCCAGCAGCCAAGATCCGCGAGGAGGAAACACCATATATTTT
CASSQDPRGGNTIYF
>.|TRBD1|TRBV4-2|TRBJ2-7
TGTGCCAGCAGCCAGGCGAGGACAGGGAATCACGAGCAGTACTTC
CASSQARTGNHEQYF
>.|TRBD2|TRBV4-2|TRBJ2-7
TGTGCCAGCAGCCAAGATTACCCGGGAGGGTCCTACGAGCAGTACTTC
CASSQDYPGGSYEQYF
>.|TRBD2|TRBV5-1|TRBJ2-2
TGCGCCAGCAGCTTGAGAGCGGGAGGCCACACCGGGGAGCTGTTTTTT
CASSLRAGGHTGELFF
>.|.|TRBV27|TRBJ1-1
TGTGCCAGCAGTTTACAGGTAAACACTGAAGCTTTCTTT
CASSLQVNTEAFF
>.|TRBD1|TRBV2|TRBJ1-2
TGTGCCAGTCCCGAGACAGGGGCCTCTAATGGCTACACCTTC
CASPETGASNGYTF
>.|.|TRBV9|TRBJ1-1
TGTGTCGGGAGAGACAGAATGTTCTTT
CVGRDRMFF
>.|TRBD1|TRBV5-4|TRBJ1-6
TGTGCCAGCAGCTTGACAGGGGGTGGGTCACCCCTCCACTTT
CASSLTGGGSPLHF
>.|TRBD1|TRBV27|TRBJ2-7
TGTGCCAGCAGTGTCGGACAGGGTCAGAACGAGCAGTACTTC
CASSVGQGQNEQYF
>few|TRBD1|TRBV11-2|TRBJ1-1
TGTGCCAGCAGCTTATCAGGGGGAGGCACTGAAGCTTTCTTT
CASSLSGGGTEAFF
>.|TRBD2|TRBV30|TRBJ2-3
TGTGCCTACAATAGCGGGAGGGTTGCAGATACGCAGTATTTT
CAYNSGRVADTQYF
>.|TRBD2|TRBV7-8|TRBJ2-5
TGTGCCAGCAGCTCGACTAGCGGGGGGGAGACCCAGTACTTC
CASSSTSGGETQYF
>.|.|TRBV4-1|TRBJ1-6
TGCGCCAGCAGCCAAGAGAGAGCACGCCGAAATTCACCCCTCCACTTT
CASSQERARRNSPLHF
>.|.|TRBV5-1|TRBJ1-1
TGCGCCAGCAGCACCGACAGGCCCGGGGTAACTGAAGCTTTCTTT
CASSTDRPGVTEAFF
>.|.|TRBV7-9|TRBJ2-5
TGTGCCAGCAGCACACTGGAGAGTAACCAAGAGACCCAGTACTTC
CASSTLESNQETQYF
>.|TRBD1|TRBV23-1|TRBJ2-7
TGCGCCAGCAGACCTAGGGGGACAGACCTCCCTGGGCACGAGCAGTACTTC
CASRPRGTDLPGHEQYF
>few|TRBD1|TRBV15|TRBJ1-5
TGTGCCACCACGGGACAGGGCGGTCAGCCCCAGCATTTT
CATTGQGGQPQHF
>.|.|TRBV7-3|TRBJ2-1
TGTGCCAGCAGCTTAACGGGCGGGAAACTCTACAATGAGCAGTTCTTC
CASSLTGGKLYNEQFF
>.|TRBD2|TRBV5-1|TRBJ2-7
TGCGCCAGCAGCCAAACCGGGACTAGCGGGAGGGCTGGATCCTACGAGCAGTACTTC
CASSQTGTSGRAGSYEQYF
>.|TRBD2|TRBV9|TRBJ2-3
TGTGCCAGCAGCGCCGGACTAGCGGGGCCCCGGGTCACAGATACGCAGTATTTT
CASSAGLAGPRVTDTQYF
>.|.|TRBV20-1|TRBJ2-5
TGCAGTGCTTCCGGGAAAGAGACCCAGTACTTC
CSASGKETQYF
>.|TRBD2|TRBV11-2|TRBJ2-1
TGTGCCAGCAGCTCAACGACTAGCGGGAATTACAATGAGCAGTTCTTC
CASSSTTSGNYNEQFF
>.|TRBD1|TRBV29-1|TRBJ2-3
TGCAGCGTCACGACAGGGAGCACAGATACGCAGTATTTT
CSVTTGSTDTQYF
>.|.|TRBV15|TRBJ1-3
TGTGCCACCAGCAGACTCGGGGGATTTGGAAACACCATATATTTT
CATSRLGGFGNTIYF
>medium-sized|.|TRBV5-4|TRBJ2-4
TGTGCCAGCAGCGAAGGACTAGCCAAAAACATTCAGTACTTC
CASSEGLAKNIQYF
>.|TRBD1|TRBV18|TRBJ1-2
TGTGCCAGCTCGCGAACAGGGGAAACTAACTATGGCTACACCTTC
CASSRTGETNYGYTF
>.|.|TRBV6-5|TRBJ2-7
TGTGCCAGCCGATACAGGGTGCTAGGTGGGTACGAGCAGTACTTC
CASRYRVLGGYEQYF
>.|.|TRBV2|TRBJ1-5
TGTGCCAGCGAGGGGAGGGAGAGCAATCAGCCCCAGCATTTT
CASEGRESNQPQHF
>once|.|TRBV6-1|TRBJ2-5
TGTGCCAGCAGTGAAAAAACCACTCAAGAGACCCAGTACTTC
CASSEKTTQETQYF
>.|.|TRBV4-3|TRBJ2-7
TGCGCCAGCAGCCAAGAAAAGGAGTTCCATTCCTACGAGCAGTACTTC
CASSQEKEFHSYEQYF
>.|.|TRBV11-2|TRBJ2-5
TGTGCCAGCAGCTTAGATTCTGAGTCCCGGAGGTCCCAGACCCAGTACTTC
CASSLDSESRRSQTQYF
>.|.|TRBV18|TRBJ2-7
TGTGCCAGCTCACCCCCGGCGGAGGGGGAGCAGTACTTC
CASSPPAEGEQYF
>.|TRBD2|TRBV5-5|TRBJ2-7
TGTGCCAGCAGCTCGCTAGCGGGACCCCTGGAGCAGTACTTC
CASSSLAGPLEQYF
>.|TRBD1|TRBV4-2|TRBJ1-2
TGTGCCAGCAGCCAAGATAGCGCCCGACAGGGGGGGAACTATGGCTACACCTTC
CASSQDSARQGGNYGYTF
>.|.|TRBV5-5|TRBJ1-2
TGTGCCAGCAGCTTGCCGGGGAGTGGCTACACCTTC
CASSLPGSGYTF